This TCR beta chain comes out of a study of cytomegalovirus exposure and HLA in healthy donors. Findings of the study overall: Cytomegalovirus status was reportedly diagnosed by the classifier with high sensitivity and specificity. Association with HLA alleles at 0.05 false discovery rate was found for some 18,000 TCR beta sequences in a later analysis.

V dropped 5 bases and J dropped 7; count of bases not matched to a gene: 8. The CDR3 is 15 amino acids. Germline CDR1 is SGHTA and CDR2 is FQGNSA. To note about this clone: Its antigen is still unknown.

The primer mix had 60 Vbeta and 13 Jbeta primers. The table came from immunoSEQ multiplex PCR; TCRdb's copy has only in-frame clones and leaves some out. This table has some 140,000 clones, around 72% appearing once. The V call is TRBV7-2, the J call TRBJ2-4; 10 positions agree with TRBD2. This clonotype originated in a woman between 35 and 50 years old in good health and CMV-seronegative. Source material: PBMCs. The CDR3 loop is CASSDGTSAGNIQYF. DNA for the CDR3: TGTGCCAGCAGCGATGGGACTAGCGCGGGGAACATTCAGTACTTC.